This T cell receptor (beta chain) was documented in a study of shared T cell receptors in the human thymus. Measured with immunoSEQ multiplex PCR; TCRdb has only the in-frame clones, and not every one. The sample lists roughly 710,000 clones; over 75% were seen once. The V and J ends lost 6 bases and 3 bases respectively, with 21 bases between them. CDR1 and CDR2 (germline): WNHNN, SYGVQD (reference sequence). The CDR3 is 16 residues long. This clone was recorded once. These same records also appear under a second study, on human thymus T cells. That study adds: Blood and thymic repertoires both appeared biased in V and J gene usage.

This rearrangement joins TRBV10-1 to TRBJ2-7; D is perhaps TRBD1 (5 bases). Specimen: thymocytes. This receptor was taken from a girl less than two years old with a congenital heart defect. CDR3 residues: CASRETTGWWLYEQYF. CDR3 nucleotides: TGCGCCAGCAGGGAAACCACAGGATGGTGGCTCTACGAGCAGTACTTC.